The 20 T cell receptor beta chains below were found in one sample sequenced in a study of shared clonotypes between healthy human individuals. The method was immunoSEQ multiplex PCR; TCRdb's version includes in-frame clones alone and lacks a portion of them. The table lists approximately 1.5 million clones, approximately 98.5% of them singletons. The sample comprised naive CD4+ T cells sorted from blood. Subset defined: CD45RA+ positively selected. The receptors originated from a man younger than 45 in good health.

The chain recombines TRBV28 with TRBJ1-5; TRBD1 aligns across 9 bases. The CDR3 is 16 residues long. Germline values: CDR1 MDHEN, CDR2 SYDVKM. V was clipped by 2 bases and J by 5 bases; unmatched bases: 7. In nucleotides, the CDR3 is TGTGCCAGCAGTTTAGCGGGGACAGGGTCCCATCAGCCCCAGCATTTT. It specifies CASSLAGTGSHQPQHF.

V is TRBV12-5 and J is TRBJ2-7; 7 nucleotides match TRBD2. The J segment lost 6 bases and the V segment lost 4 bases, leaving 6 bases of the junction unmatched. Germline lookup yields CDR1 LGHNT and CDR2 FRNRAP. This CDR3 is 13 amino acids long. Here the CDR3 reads CASGSAGSREQYF. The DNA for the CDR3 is TGTGCTAGTGGTTCAGCGGGGTCTCGCGAGCAGTACTTC. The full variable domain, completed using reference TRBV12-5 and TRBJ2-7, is DARVTQTPRHKVTEMGQEVTMRCQPILGHNTVFWYRQTMMQGLELLAYFRNRAPLDDSGMPKDRFSAEMPDATLATLKIQPSEPRDSAVYFCASGSAGSREQYFGPGTRLTVT.

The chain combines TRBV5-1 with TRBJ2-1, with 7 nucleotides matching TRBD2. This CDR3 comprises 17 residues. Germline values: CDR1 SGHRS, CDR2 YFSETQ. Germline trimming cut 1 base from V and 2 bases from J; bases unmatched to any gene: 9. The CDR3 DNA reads TGCGCCAGCAGCTTGTTCTCCAGCGGGGCTACCTACAATGAGCAGTTCTTC. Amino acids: CASSLFSSGATYNEQFF.

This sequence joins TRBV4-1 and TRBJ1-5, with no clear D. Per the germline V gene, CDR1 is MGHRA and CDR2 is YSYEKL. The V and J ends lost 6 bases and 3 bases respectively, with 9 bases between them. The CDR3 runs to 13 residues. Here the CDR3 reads CASSPLINQPQHF. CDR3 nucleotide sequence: TGCGCCAGCAGTCCCCTGATCAATCAGCCCCAGCATTTT.

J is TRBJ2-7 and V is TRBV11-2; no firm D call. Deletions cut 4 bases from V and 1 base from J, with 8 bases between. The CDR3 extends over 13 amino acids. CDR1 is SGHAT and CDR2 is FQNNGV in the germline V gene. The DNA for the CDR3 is TGTGCCAGCAGCTCCGGACCGTCCTACGAGCAGTACTTC. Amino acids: CASSSGPSYEQYF.

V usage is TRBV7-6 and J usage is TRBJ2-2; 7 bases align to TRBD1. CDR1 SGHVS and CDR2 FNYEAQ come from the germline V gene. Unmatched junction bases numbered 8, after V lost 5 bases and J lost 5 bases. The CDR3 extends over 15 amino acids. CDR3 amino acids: CASSKRQGGTGELFF. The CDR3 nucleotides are TGTGCCAGCAGCAAAAGACAGGGCGGTACCGGGGAGCTGTTTTTT.

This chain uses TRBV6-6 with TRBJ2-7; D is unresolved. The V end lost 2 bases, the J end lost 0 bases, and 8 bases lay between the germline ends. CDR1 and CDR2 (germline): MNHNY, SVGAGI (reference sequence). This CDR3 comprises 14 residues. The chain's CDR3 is CASSYGRNSYEQYF. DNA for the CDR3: TGTGCCAGCAGTTACGGGCGGAACTCCTACGAGCAGTACTTC.

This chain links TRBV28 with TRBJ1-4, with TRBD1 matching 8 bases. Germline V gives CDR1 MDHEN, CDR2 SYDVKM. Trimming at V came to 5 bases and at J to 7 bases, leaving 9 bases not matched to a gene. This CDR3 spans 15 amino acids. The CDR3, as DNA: TGTGCCAGCAGTAAGAGACAGGGGAACGTTGAAAAACTGTTTTTT. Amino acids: CASSKRQGNVEKLFF.

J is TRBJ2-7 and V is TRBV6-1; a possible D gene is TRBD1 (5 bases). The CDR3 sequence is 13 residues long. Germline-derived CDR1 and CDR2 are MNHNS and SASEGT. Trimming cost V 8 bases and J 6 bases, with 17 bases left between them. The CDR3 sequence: CASDGAKAGEQYF. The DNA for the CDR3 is TGTGCCAGCGATGGGGCAAAGGCAGGCGAGCAGTACTTC.

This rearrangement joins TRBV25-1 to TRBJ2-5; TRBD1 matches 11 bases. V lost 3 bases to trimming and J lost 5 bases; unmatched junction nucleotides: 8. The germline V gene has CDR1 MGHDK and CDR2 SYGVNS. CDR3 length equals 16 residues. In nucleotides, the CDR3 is TGTGCCAGCAGTGAGGGGACAGGGGGTCTTTCCGAGACCCAGTACTTC. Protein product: CASSEGTGGLSETQYF. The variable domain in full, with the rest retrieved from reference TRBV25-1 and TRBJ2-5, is EADIYQTPRYLVIGTGKKITLECSQTMGHDKMYWYQQDPGMELHLIHYSYGVNSTEKGDLSSESTVSRIRTEHFPLTLESARPSHTSQYLCASSEGTGGLSETQYFGPGTRLLVL.

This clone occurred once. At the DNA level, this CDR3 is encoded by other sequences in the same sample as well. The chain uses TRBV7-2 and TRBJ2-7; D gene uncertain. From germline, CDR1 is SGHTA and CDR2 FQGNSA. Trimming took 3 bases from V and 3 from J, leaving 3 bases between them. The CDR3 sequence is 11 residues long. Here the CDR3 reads CASSLSYEQYF. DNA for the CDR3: TGTGCCAGCAGCTTGAGCTACGAGCAGTACTTC.

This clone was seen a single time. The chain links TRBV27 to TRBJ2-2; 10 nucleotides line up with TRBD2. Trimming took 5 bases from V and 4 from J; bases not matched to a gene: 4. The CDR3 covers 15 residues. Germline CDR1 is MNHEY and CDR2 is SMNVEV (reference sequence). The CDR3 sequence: CASSPGLASTGELFF. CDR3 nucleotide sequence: TGTGCCAGCAGTCCGGGACTAGCGTCCACCGGGGAGCTGTTTTTT.

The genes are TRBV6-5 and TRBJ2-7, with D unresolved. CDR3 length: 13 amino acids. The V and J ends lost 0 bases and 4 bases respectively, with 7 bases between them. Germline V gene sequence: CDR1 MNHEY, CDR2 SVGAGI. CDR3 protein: CASSYSPPYEQYF. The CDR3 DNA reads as TGTGCCAGCAGTTACTCTCCCCCGTACGAGCAGTACTTC.

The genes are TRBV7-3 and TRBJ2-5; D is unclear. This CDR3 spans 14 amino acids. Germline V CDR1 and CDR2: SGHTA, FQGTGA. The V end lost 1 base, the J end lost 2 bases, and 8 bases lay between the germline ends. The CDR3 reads CASSLSSQQETQYF. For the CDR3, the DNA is TGTGCCAGCAGCTTAAGCAGCCAACAAGAGACCCAGTACTTC.

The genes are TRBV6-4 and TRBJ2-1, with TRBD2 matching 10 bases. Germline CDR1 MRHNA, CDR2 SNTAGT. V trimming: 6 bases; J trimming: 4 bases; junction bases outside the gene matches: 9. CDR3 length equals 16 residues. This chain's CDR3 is CASSIRLAGGYNEQFF. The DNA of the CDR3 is TGTGCCAGCAGCATCCGACTAGCGGGCGGATACAATGAGCAGTTCTTC.

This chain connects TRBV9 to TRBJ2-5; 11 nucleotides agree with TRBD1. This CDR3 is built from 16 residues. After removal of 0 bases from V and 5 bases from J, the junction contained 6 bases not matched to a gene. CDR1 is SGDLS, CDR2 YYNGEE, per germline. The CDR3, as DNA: TGTGCCAGCAGCGTAGCTGGGACAGGGGGGGTTGAGACCCAGTACTTC. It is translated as CASSVAGTGGVETQYF.

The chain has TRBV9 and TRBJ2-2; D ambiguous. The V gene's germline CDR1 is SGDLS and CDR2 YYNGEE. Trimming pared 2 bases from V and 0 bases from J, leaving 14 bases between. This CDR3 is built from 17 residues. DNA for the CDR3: TGTGCCAGCAGCGTTTTCTCCTCCGTTACGAACACCGGGGAGCTGTTTTTT. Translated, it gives CASSVFSSVTNTGELFF.

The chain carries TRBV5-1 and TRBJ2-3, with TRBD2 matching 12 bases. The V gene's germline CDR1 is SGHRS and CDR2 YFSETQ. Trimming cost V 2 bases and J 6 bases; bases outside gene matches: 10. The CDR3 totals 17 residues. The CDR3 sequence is CASSFLSASGRGDTQYF. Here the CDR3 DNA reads TGCGCCAGCAGCTTTTTAAGCGCTAGCGGGAGGGGCGATACGCAGTATTTT.

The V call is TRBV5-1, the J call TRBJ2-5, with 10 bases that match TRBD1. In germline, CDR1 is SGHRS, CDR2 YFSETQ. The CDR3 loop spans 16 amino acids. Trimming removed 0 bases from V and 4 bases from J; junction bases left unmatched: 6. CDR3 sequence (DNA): TGCGCCAGCAGCTTGGGGACAGGGGGAAGCGGAGAGACCCAGTACTTC. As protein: CASSLGTGGSGETQYF.

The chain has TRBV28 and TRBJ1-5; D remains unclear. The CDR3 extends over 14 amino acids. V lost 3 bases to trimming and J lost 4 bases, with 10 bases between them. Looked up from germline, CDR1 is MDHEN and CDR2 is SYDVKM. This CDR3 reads CASSFDTENQPQHF. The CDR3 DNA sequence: TGTGCCAGCAGTTTTGATACAGAAAATCAGCCCCAGCATTTT.